This T cell receptor beta chain is from a study of blood T cell repertoires in COVID-19. About the research overall: Donors in the United States, Italy and Spain gave samples during acute or convalescent COVID-19. Nucleic acid was either cDNA or gDNA, and it came from T cells, B-cell-depleted T cells, or PBMCs.

In the original analysis: Amplification with reference gene primers provided the estimates of nucleated cell counts. Profiling relied on immunoSEQ multiplex PCR, and the TCRdb table lists in-frame clones only, not all of them. The D gene and trimming were derived from the DNA, and the V and J assignments and clone size from that table. The sample records about 73,000 clones, about 80% being singletons. This clone was seen just once. CDR3 size: 13 residues. From germline, CDR1 is SGHAT and CDR2 FQNNGV. After removal of 5 bases from V and 11 bases from J, the junction contained 11 bases not matched to a gene.

The sample was peripheral blood. V and J are TRBV11-2 and TRBJ1-1; TRBD1 matches at 7 bases. This receptor was taken from a human donor in a cohort sampled during active COVID-19. As DNA, the CDR3 is TGTGCCAGCAGCGCGCGACAGGGCACTATTGCTTTCTTT. This codes for CASSARQGTIAFF.